These T cell receptor beta chains were read from a single sample in a study of blood T cell repertoires in COVID-19. TCRdb's table, derived via immunoSEQ multiplex PCR, lists solely in-frame clones and lacks some. The table records around 95,000 clones, around 85% of them present only once. The sequenced sample consisted of peripheral blood. The receptors originated from an elderly woman with acute or convalescent COVID-19. Each CDR3 is given with its conserved first and last residue. Fields, in order: J gene, D gene, V gene, clone size, CDR3 DNA, CDR3 protein. A D gene is named only where the DNA matches it firmly. Clone size is shown for a subset of rows, as once, few, many or a class of expanded clone.

TRBJ1-2 | TRBD1 | TRBV24-1 | - | TGTGCCACCAGTGATCCGCTCCGGACAGGGGGCGGGCACTATGGCTACACCTTC | CATSDPLRTGGGHYGYTF
TRBJ1-1 | TRBD1 | TRBV19 | - | TGTGCCAGTAGTATAGAAACCAGGGGGAGGAACACTGAAGCTTTCTTT | CASSIETRGRNTEAFF
TRBJ2-1 | - | TRBV2 | - | TGTGCCAGCAGAGATAACAGAGACAATGAGCAGTTCTTC | CASRDNRDNEQFF
TRBJ1-3 | - | TRBV7-6 | - | TGTGCCAGCAGCTTAGGTTGGGCAGCCTCTGGAAACACCATATATTTT | CASSLGWAASGNTIYF
TRBJ2-1 | - | TRBV11-3 | - | TGTGCCAGCAGCTTAGCGGGGTTTGATGAGCAGTTCTTC | CASSLAGFDEQFF
TRBJ2-3 | TRBD2 | TRBV18 | - | TGTGCCAGCTCATCTGCTAGCGGGGGCGGATCAGATACGCAGTATTTT | CASSSASGGGSDTQYF
TRBJ2-2 | TRBD2 | TRBV28 | - | TGTGCCAGCAGTTTCCCCGGTTCGGGGGGGCAGGTCACCGGGGAGCTGTTTTTT | CASSFPGSGGQVTGELFF
TRBJ1-2 | TRBD1 | TRBV3-1/TRBV3-2 | - | TGTGCCAGCAGCCAAGCTTCCCTCGACAGGGACGGCTACACCTTC | CASSQASLDRDGYTF
TRBJ1-2 | TRBD1 | TRBV7-2 | - | TGTGCCAGCAGCCAACCGGACAGGGATGATTATGGCTACACCTTC | CASSQPDRDDYGYTF
TRBJ2-2 | - | TRBV6-5 | - | TGTGCCAGCAGGCGTAACACCGGGGAGCTGTTTTTT | CASRRNTGELFF
TRBJ1-1 | TRBD1 | TRBV2 | once | TGTGCCAGCTCGATCCGGGACAGGGACACTGAAGCTTTCTTT | CASSIRDRDTEAFF
TRBJ1-5 | - | TRBV5-6 | - | TGTGCCAGCAGCTTTGGGACTGCAAGCAATCAGCCCCAGCATTTT | CASSFGTASNQPQHF
TRBJ1-1 | - | TRBV7-9 | - | TGTGCCAGCAGCTTATACAGGGAGACTGAAGCTTTCTTT | CASSLYRETEAFF
TRBJ1-5 | TRBD1 | TRBV5-6 | - | TGTGCCAGCAGCTTGGGGACAGGGCCGTATAGCAATCAGCCCCAGCATTTT | CASSLGTGPYSNQPQHF
TRBJ2-3 | TRBD1 | TRBV19 | - | TGTGCCAGTAGCGGACAGGGAGCCGATACGCAGTATTTT | CASSGQGADTQYF
TRBJ2-5 | TRBD2 | TRBV4-3 | - | TGCGCCAGCAGCCAAGATATCAATGAGCGACTTAGCGGGCGGCGGGACTTC | CASSQDINERLSGRRDF
TRBJ1-2 | - | TRBV2 | - | TGTGCCAGCACACGATTGGGTTCGACTGCGTCTGGCTACACCTTC | CASTRLGSTASGYTF
TRBJ2-1 | TRBD2 | TRBV28 | - | TGTGCCAGTTCTACCGGGACTAGCGGATACAATGAGCAGTTCTTC | CASSTGTSGYNEQFF
TRBJ2-1 | - | TRBV5-1 | - | TGCGCCAGCAGCTTGATGCCAGGGCCAGCAAATGAGCAGTTCTTC | CASSLMPGPANEQFF
TRBJ1-2 | - | TRBV28 | once | TGTGCCAGCAGTTCCGCAGAGGCGGCTTATGGCTACACCTTC | CASSSAEAAYGYTF
TRBJ2-5 | TRBD1 | TRBV7-2 | - | TGTGCCAGCAGCTTAGGCGGGACAGGGCGTGCCGAGACCCAGTACTTC | CASSLGGTGRAETQYF
TRBJ2-3 | TRBD2 | TRBV18 | few | TGTGCCAGCTCACCACCGTTGGGACTAGCGGGGGGCGGAGATACGCAGTATTTT | CASSPPLGLAGGGDTQYF
TRBJ1-1 | - | TRBV6-5 | - | TGTGCCATCAAACAGGGTGAGAACACTGAAGCTTTCTTT | CAIKQGENTEAFF
TRBJ1-4 | - | TRBV5-4 | - | TGTGCCAGCAGTTCTCAGGGGCCTAATGAAAAACTGTTTTTT | CASSSQGPNEKLFF
TRBJ1-5 | TRBD1 | TRBV5-4 | - | TGTGCCAGCAGCTTAGGGGGCGATCAGCCCCAGCATTTT | CASSLGGDQPQHF
TRBJ1-2 | TRBD1 | TRBV5-4 | - | TGTGCCAGCAGCCTATCCCGGGACAGGGGGCTGGGGGGCTACACCTTC | CASSLSRDRGLGGYTF
TRBJ1-6 | - | TRBV7-2 | - | TGTGCCAGCAGCTTAGACAGCAATCCCAATTCACCCCTCCACTTT | CASSLDSNPNSPLHF